This T cell receptor beta chain was observed in a study of blood T cell repertoires in COVID-19. Study in general: Sites in the United States, Italy and Spain provided acute and convalescent COVID-19 samples. Sample material is recorded as cDNA or gDNA derived from T cells, B-cell-depleted T cells, or PBMCs.

In the source study's methods: Estimation of nucleated cell counts relied on the amplification of reference gene primers. Assay: immunoSEQ multiplex PCR; the TCRdb copy retains only in-frame clones and omits some. V and J calls and clone size are given by that table; D and trimming were obtained from the DNA. The sample consists of a few hundred thousand clones, 89% of them appearing once. CDR1 and CDR2 (germline): MNHEY, SMNVEV (reference sequence). There are 14 residues in the CDR3. The germline V and J ends were trimmed by 10 bases and 0 bases, with 10 bases remaining between them. This sequence was found in a woman between 35 and 50 years old who had recovered from COVID-19. The chain joins TRBV27 to TRBJ2-6, with D tentatively TRBD1 (6 bases). The sequencing input was peripheral blood. CDR3 protein: CATGTTSGANVLTF. The CDR3, as DNA: TGTGCCACCGGGACAACCTCTGGGGCCAACGTCCTGACTTTC.